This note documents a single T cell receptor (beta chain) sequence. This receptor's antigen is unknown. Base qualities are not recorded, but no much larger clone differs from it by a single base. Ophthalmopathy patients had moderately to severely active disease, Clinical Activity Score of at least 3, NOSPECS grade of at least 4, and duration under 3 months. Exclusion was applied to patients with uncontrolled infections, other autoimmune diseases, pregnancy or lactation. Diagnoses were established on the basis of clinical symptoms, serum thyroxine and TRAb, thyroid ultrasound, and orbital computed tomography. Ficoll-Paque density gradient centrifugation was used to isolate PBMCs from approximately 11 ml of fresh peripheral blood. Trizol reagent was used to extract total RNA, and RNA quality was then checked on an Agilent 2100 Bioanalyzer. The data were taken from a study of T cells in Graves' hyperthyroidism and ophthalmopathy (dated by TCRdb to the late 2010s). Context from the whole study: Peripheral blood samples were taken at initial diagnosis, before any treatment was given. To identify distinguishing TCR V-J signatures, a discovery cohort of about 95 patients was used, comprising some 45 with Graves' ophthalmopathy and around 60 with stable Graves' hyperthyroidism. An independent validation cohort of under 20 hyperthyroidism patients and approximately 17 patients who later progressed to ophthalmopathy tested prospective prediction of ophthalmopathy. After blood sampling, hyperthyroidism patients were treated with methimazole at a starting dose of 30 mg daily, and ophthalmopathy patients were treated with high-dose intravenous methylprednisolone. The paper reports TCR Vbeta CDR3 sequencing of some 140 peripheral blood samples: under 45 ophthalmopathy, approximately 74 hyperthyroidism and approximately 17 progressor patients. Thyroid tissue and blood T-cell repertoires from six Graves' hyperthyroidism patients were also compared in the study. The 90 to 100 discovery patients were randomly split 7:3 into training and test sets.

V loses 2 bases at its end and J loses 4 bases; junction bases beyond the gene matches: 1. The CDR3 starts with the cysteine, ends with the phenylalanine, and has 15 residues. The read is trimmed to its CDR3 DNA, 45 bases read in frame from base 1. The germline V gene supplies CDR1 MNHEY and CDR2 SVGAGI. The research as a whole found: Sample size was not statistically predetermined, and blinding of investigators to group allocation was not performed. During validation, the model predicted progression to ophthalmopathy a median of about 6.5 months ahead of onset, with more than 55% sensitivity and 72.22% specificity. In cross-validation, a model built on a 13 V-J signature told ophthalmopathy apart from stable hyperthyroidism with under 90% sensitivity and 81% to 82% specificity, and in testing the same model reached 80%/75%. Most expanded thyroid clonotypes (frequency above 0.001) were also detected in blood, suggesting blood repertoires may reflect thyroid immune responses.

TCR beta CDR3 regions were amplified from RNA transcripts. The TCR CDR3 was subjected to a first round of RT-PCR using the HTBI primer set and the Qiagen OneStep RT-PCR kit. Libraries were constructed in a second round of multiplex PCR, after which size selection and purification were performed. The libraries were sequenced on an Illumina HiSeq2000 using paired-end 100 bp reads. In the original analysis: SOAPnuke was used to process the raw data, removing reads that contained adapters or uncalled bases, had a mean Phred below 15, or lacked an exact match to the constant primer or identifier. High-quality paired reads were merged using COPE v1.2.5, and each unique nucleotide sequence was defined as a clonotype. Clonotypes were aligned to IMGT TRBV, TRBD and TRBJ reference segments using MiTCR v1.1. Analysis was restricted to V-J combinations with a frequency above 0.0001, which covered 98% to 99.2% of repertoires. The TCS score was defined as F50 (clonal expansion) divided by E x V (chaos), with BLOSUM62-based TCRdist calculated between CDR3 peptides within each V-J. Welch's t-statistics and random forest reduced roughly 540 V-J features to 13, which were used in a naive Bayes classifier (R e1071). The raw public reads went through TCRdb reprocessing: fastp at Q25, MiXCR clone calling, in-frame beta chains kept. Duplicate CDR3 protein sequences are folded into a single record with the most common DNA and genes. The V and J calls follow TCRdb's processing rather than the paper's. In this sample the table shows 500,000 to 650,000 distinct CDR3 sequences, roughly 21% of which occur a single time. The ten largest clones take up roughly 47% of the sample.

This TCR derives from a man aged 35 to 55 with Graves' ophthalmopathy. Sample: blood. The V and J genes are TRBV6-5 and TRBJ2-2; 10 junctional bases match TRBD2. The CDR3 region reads CASSYGLAVTGELFF. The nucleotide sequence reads TGTGCCAGCAGTTACGGACTAGCGGTCACCGGGGAGCTGTTTTTT.